The clone carrying this TCR beta chain was recorded at least ten times. Its antigen remains unknown. Unique molecular identifiers tagged the TCR beta cDNA libraries. Between about 0.85 and 11 million T cells gave rise to a few hundred thousand cDNA molecules. MiXCR, applied by TCRdb to the PCR reads, yields one record per CDR3 protein. Of just over 250,000 distinct CDR3 sequences in the sample, 36% are singletons; the top ten hold around 5%. The data stem from a study of post-analysis software for immune sequencing data. About the study: Multiple sclerosis in the patients followed relapsing-remitting, secondary progressive and progressive-relapsing courses. Notes on the study in general: Among four to six TRBV segments more frequent in patients than controls were TRBV5-6, TRBV5-1 and TRBV20-1. Relative to controls, patients with multiple sclerosis showed significantly lower normalized Chao1 diversity.

The CDR3 loop spans 12 amino acids. V gave up 1 base and J gave up 8 bases, with 8 bases separating them. Sample: blood. This TCR came from a girl between 10 and 17 years old with multiple sclerosis. The chain is built from TRBV12-3 or TRBV12-4 and TRBJ1-2; no definite D call. The CDR3 spells CASSLVLRGYTF. The CDR3 bases are TGTGCCAGCAGTTTAGTACTCCGGGGCTACACCTTC.